The T cell receptor beta chain under discussion was sequenced for a study of OX40 agonist ivuxolimab in advanced cancers. With respect to the entire study: Ivuxolimab was an agonistic, fully human IgG2 monoclonal antibody directed against OX40 (CD134), a costimulatory receptor. Patients were allowed to have had prior anti-PD-1, anti-PD-L1 or anti-CTLA-4 therapy, and 40% of the dose-escalation patients had previously received checkpoint inhibitors. Of the approximately 50 dose-escalation patients, hepatocellular carcinoma was present in about 19, melanoma in approximately 15, renal cell carcinoma in 9 and head and neck cancer in 9. The dose-escalation cohort was approximately 83% male with a mean age of roughly 60 years, ranging from roughly 23 to 80. Partial responses occurred in three dose-escalation patients: two with cutaneous melanoma and one with hepatocellular carcinoma. Intravenous ivuxolimab was administered to patients every 2 weeks at six dose levels: 0.01, 0.1, 0.3, 1.5, 3 and 10 mg/kg. The paper reports the monotherapy dose-escalation portion (N of about 56 patients) of the phase I ivuxolimab trial. The point of sequencing TCRbeta in the periphery was to test whether ivuxolimab changed TCR sequence diversity and drove clonal T-cell expansion. Broad study findings and their caveats: Which antigens the clonally expanded peripheral T cells were specific for was not determined. After ivuxolimab, expanded clones were on average more numerous among CD8+ T cells than among CD4+ T cells. Low levels of normalized T-cell clonal expansion were also seen in some patients who did not respond. At doses of 0.1 to 3.0 mg/kg, clonal expansion of both CD4+ and CD8+ blood T cells was observed from baseline to week 6. In partial responders in the 0.1-3.0 mg/kg groups, normalized peripheral clonal expansion was found to be among the lowest, especially among CD8+ T cells.

Genomic DNA was isolated from the sorted cells so that the TCRbeta CDR3 region could be sequenced. The immunoSEQ Assay was used to sequence the TCRbeta CDR3 regions. This is the immuneACCESS table as TCRdb keeps it, with only in-frame sequences that have V and J called. A part of the clones is gone; compared with another copy, unresolved V genes explain less than half, and the rest is unexplained. The sample data list around 20,000 clones, and just over 85% of these were observed just once. The ten most abundant clones make up less than 25% of the sample. Notes on this clone: Its antigen specificity is not known. The record has no base qualities; no much larger clone is one base away.

Relative to germline, V is 0 bases shorter and J is 3 bases shorter, with 22 bases between their ends. Sequences SGHDT (CDR1) and YYEEEE (CDR2) are obtained from the germline V gene. The CDR3 runs 18 residues from the cysteine to the phenylalanine. The sequence is cut down to CDR3 DNA, 54 bases in frame from base 1. The trial excluded patients who had a history of autoimmune disease or who were on systemic immunosuppression. Peripheral blood for TCR sequencing was collected from all dose cohorts at baseline, on cycle 4 day 1, and on cycle 7 day 1. Samples were obtained from an open-label, multicenter, first-in-human phase I dose-escalation trial of ivuxolimab. Adults with locally advanced or metastatic melanoma, renal cell carcinoma, hepatocellular carcinoma or head and neck squamous cell carcinoma were enrolled in the trial. Before TCR sequencing, CD4+ and CD8+ T cells were separately sorted from peripheral blood.

This sequence originates from an adult with an advanced solid tumor such as melanoma, head and neck, liver or kidney cancer. The V and J segments used are TRBV5-6 and TRBJ2-7; the D segment is perhaps TRBD1 or TRBD2, each sharing 6 matched bases. The material sequenced was CD4+ or CD8+ T cells sorted from blood, taken in a trial of the OX40 agonist ivuxolimab. The DNA sequence follows: TGTGCCAGCAGCTTGGTTCAGGGGCCGGGACTCCTTGGCTACGAGCAGTACTTC. This translates into CASSLVQGPGLLGYEQYF.